These 27 T cell receptor beta chains were sequenced from one sample in a study of OX40 agonist ivuxolimab in advanced cancers. Profiled with immunoSEQ multiplex PCR; TCRdb holds only in-frame clones, not every one. Seen here are over 50,000 clones, approximately 80% observed once, and the top ten hold 0.7%. Here the sequenced sample was CD4+ or CD8+ T cells sorted from blood, taken in a trial of the OX40 agonist ivuxolimab. These receptors were collected from an adult with an advanced solid tumor such as melanoma, head and neck, liver or kidney cancer.

This chain links TRBV6-1 with TRBJ2-6; D tentatively fits TRBD1 or TRBD2 (5 bases each). Germline loops: CDR1 MNHNS, CDR2 SASEGT. The CDR3 sequence is 11 residues long. Trimming removed 6 bases at V and 11 bases at J, with 8 bases between. The CDR3 DNA reads TGTGCCAGCAGCGGGACGTACGTCCTGACTTTC. Protein product: CASSGTYVLTF.

The rearrangement uses TRBV6-1 and TRBJ1-4; no clear D. Trimming cost V 2 bases and J 8 bases, with 12 bases left between them. This CDR3 is 14 amino acids long. Germline values: CDR1 MNHNS, CDR2 SASEGT. The CDR3 region is CASSEWKRGEKLFF. The CDR3 nucleotides read TGTGCCAGCAGTGAATGGAAAAGAGGGGAAAAACTGTTTTTT.

V gene TRBV7-9 combines with J gene TRBJ1-2; a weak D match, TRBD1 (6 bases). This CDR3 comprises 15 residues. Trimming removed 5 bases at V and 3 bases at J, with 16 bases between. The germline CDR1 and CDR2 sequences are SEHNR and FQNEAQ (reference sequence). The CDR3 protein is CASSVGTRQDYGYTF. CDR3 bases: TGTGCCAGCAGCGTAGGGACTAGACAGGACTATGGCTACACCTTC.

This clone was recorded once. The chain uses TRBV5-5 and TRBJ1-5; 7 positions agree with TRBD1. With V trimmed by 4 bases and J by 10 bases, 11 bases remained unmatched. Germline V gene lookup returns CDR1 SGHKS and CDR2 YYEKEE (reference sequence). The CDR3 consists of 14 residues. The CDR3 here is CASSLDRARNPQHF. The CDR3 nucleotides are TGTGCCAGCAGCCTAGACAGGGCCCGGAATCCCCAGCATTTT.

To note about this clone: The same CDR3 can be traced to other DNA sequences in this sample. The rearrangement uses TRBV6-5 and TRBJ1-2; 9 bases match TRBD1. CDR1 and CDR2 from the germline V gene are MNHEY and SVGAGI. CDR3 length: 13 amino acids. With V trimmed by 6 bases and J by 4 bases, 3 bases remained unmatched. The CDR3 DNA sequence: TGTGCCAGCAGGCGGGGACAGGGCTATGGCTACACCTTC. Translation gives CASRRGQGYGYTF.

This rearrangement joins TRBV7-2 to TRBJ2-1; maybe TRBD2 (6 bases). Germline-derived CDR1 and CDR2 are SGHTA and FQGNSA. Trimming shortened V by 1 base and J by 7 bases, and 11 bases separated the two germline ends. The CDR3 runs to 14 residues. CDR3 residues: CASSLVGGQNEQFF. Written as DNA, the CDR3 is TGTGCCAGCAGCTTAGTGGGGGGTCAGAATGAGCAGTTCTTC. The full variable domain, rest sourced from reference TRBV7-2 and TRBJ2-1, is GAGVSQSPSNKVTEKGKDVELRCDPISGHTALYWYRQSLGQGLEFLIYFQGNSAPDKSGLPSDRFSAERTGGSVSTLTIQRTQQEDSAVYLCASSLVGGQNEQFFGPGTRLTVL.

J is TRBJ1-1 and V is TRBV25-1; 9 nucleotides agree with TRBD1. V trimming: 7 bases; J trimming: 1 base; junction bases outside the gene matches: 7. In germline, CDR1 is MGHDK, CDR2 SYGVNS. This CDR3 spans 15 amino acids. CDR3 DNA sequence: TGTGCCAGCAATTCCCCGGGACAGGGGAACACTGAAGCTTTCTTT. It specifies CASNSPGQGNTEAFF. Full variable domain (outside the CDR3, taken from reference TRBV25-1 and TRBJ1-1): EADIYQTPRYLVIGTGKKITLECSQTMGHDKMYWYQQDPGMELHLIHYSYGVNSTEKGDLSSESTVSRIRTEHFPLTLESARPSHTSQYLCASNSPGQGNTEAFFGQGTRLTVV.

A remark on this clone: This sample also contains other DNA sequences that code for the same CDR3. The chain is built from TRBV5-1 and TRBJ2-2; weak D call: TRBD1 (6 bases). Trimming took 3 bases from V and 3 from J, leaving 9 bases between them. The CDR3 loop spans 14 amino acids. Germline loops: CDR1 SGHRS, CDR2 YFSETQ. DNA of the CDR3: TGCGCCAGCAGCTCCACAGGGTACACCGGGGAGCTGTTTTTT. Residues: CASSSTGYTGELFF.

This clone appeared a single time. V gene TRBV15 combines with J gene TRBJ1-4; tentatively, D is TRBD1 (5 bases). V was trimmed by 1 base and J by 0 bases, leaving 9 bases between them. Germline V gives CDR1 LNHNV, CDR2 YYDKDF (reference sequence). The CDR3 runs to 16 residues. The CDR3 DNA reads TGTGCCACCAGCAGAGGTCGGGGGGCAACTAATGAAAAACTGTTTTTT. Protein product: CATSRGRGATNEKLFF.

The rearrangement links TRBV5-1 to TRBJ1-3; D is undetermined. Germline V gene sequence: CDR1 SGHRS, CDR2 YFSETQ. The CDR3 has 15 residues. V lost 0 bases to trimming and J lost 0 bases, with 7 bases between them. The chain's CDR3 is CASSLGGYSGNTIYF. Here the CDR3 DNA reads TGCGCCAGCAGCTTGGGCGGATACTCTGGAAACACCATATATTTT.

This chain links TRBV5-1 with TRBJ1-6; 11 bases are shared with TRBD1. The CDR3 contains 19 residues. V trimming: 4 bases; J trimming: 5 bases; junction bases outside the gene matches: 14. Looked up from germline, CDR1 is SGHRS and CDR2 is YFSETQ. CDR3 coding DNA: TGCGCCAGCAGCCCCATTGGACAGGGGGCTTGGTCGGATAATTCACCCCTCCACTTT. Its translation: CASSPIGQGAWSDNSPLHF.

The V call is TRBV27, the J call TRBJ2-7; no reliable D call. V dropped 6 bases and J dropped 2 bases, with 11 bases sitting between them. In germline, CDR1 is MNHEY, CDR2 SMNVEV (reference sequence). The CDR3 runs 13 residues. The CDR3 here is CASSPLLPYEQYF. The DNA for the CDR3 is TGTGCCAGCAGCCCGCTCCTCCCCTACGAGCAGTACTTC.

The CDR3 DNA is TGTGCCAGCAGTTTCGGCAGGGGGCGGGACGAGCAGTACTTC. Its protein is CASSFGRGRDEQYF. The rearrangement links TRBV27 to TRBJ2-7, with TRBD1 matching 8 bases. The CDR3 covers 14 residues. V gave up 3 bases and J gave up 5 bases; unmatched junction bases: 6. CDR1 is MNHEY and CDR2 is SMNVEV in the germline V gene (reference sequence).

The chain employs TRBV5-6 and TRBJ2-3; the match to TRBD1 covers 9 bases. CDR3 length equals 14 residues. Trimming removed 3 bases from V and 1 base from J; junction bases left unmatched: 0. Looked up from germline, CDR1 is SGHDT and CDR2 is YYEEEE. CDR3 loop: CASSWDRGTDTQYF. CDR3 in DNA: TGTGCCAGCAGCTGGGACAGGGGCACAGATACGCAGTATTTT.

This rearrangement joins TRBV10-1 to TRBJ1-2, with D possibly being TRBD1 (5 bases). Germline values: CDR1 WNHNN, CDR2 SYGVQD (reference sequence). The CDR3 is made up of 12 amino acids. V lost 6 bases to trimming and J lost 4 bases, with 9 bases between them. Here the CDR3 reads CASRGDPYGYTF. DNA of the CDR3: TGCGCCAGCAGGGGGGATCCCTATGGCTACACCTTC.

This clone was seen repeatedly, ten times or more. V and J are TRBV11-2 and TRBJ2-2; D might be TRBD1 (5 bases). This CDR3 has 13 residues. Trimming left V 6 bases short and J 1 base short, with 6 bases between. Germline lookup yields CDR1 SGHAT and CDR2 FQNNGV. For the CDR3, the DNA is TGTGCCAGCAGGGGGCTGAACACCGGGGAGCTGTTTTTT. As protein: CASRGLNTGELFF.

The rearrangement uses TRBV6-5 and TRBJ2-2, with 7 bases that match TRBD1. The germline V gene has CDR1 MNHEY and CDR2 SVGAGI. V trimming: 5 bases; J trimming: 4 bases; junction bases outside the gene matches: 7. The CDR3 runs 15 residues. The CDR3 protein is CASSRGGGGTGELFF. CDR3 nucleotides: TGTGCCAGCAGTAGAGGGGGCGGTGGCACCGGGGAGCTGTTTTTT.

The chain links TRBV5-5 to TRBJ2-1; D remains unclear. CDR3 size: 15 residues. In germline, CDR1 is SGHKS, CDR2 YYEKEE (reference sequence). V lost 0 bases to trimming and J lost 0 bases, with 7 bases between them. CDR3 in amino acids: CASSLGQSSYNEQFF. The DNA of the CDR3 is TGTGCCAGCAGCTTGGGGCAAAGCTCCTACAATGAGCAGTTCTTC. Supplemented by reference TRBV5-5 and TRBJ2-1, the full variable domain reads DAGVTQSPTHLIKTRGQQVTLRCSPISGHKSVSWYQQVLGQGPQFIFQYYEKEERGRGNFPDRFSARQFPNYSSELNVNALLLGDSALYLCASSLGQSSYNEQFFGPGTRLTVL.

This chain links TRBV30 with TRBJ2-1, with 7 bases lining up with TRBD1. This CDR3 has 12 residues. V lost 6 bases to trimming and J lost 10 bases; unmatched junction nucleotides: 9. CDR1 and CDR2 from the germline V gene are GTSNPN and SVGIG (reference sequence). The CDR3 DNA reads TGTGCCTGTTCTCACAGGGGTTACGAGCAGTTCTTC. This translates into CACSHRGYEQFF.

V and J are TRBV21-1 and TRBJ2-7; whether TRBD1, the table's D call, matches the DNA was not checked. TRBV21-1 is tagged as a pseudogene. This CDR3 contains 14 residues. CDR3 nucleotides: TGTGCCAGCAGCATCCGGGACAGGGACTACGAGCAGTACTTC. Encoded protein: CASSIRDRDYEQYF.

This clone showed up just a few times. The chain is built from TRBV6-4 and TRBJ1-6, with unresolved D. CDR1 is MRHNA and CDR2 is SNTAGT in the germline V gene. There are 13 residues in the CDR3. V was clipped by 8 bases and J by 7 bases, with 12 bases between them. CDR3 bases: TGTGCCAGCTCGGAGGCGAGGAATTCACCCCTCCACTTT. Encoded protein: CASSEARNSPLHF.

Concerning this clone: Other DNA sequences in the same sample also yield this CDR3. The chain joins TRBV7-9 to TRBJ2-1; a weak D match, TRBD2 (5 bases). CDR3 length: 16 amino acids. Germline V CDR1 and CDR2: SEHNR, FQNEAQ (reference sequence). The V end lost 2 bases, the J end lost 0 bases, and 11 bases lay between the germline ends. CDR3 sequence (DNA): TGTGCCAGCAGCTTAAGCCTAGCCAGCTCCTACAATGAGCAGTTCTTC. Encoded protein: CASSLSLASSYNEQFF.

The chain links TRBV19 to TRBJ2-4; 7 bases match TRBD1. The germline V gene has CDR1 LNHDA and CDR2 SQIVND (reference sequence). V was clipped by 2 bases and J by 7 bases; unmatched bases: 5. The CDR3 consists of 14 residues. CDR3 sequence (DNA): TGTGCCAGTAGTATACGCGTCAGGGGGAACATTCAGTACTTC. This sequence encodes CASSIRVRGNIQYF.

This sequence joins TRBV2 and TRBJ2-1; 14 nucleotides align to TRBD2. Germline V gene sequence: CDR1 SNHLY, CDR2 FYNNEI. The CDR3 contains 15 residues. V was pared by 6 bases and J by 10 bases, with 8 bases of the junction left unmatched. CDR3 nucleotides: TGTGCCAGCAGGCTGACTAGCGGGGGGGCCCGGGAGCAGTTCTTC. Encoded protein: CASRLTSGGAREQFF.

V usage is TRBV5-8 and J usage is TRBJ1-3; maybe TRBD1 (6 bases). The CDR3 sequence is 15 residues long. CDR1 and CDR2 (germline): SGHTS, YDEGEE. The V end was cut by 4 bases, the J end by 4 bases, with 15 bases between. CDR3 sequence reads: CASSLDGRGGNTIYF. The CDR3 region has the DNA TGTGCCAGCAGCCTGGACGGCAGGGGAGGAAACACCATATATTTT.

This clone showed up many times. The chain recombines TRBV10-3 with TRBJ1-1; D gene unclear. The CDR3 runs to 13 residues. Germline V gene lookup returns CDR1 ENHRY and CDR2 SYGVKD. V lost 2 bases and J 10 bases, leaving 14 bases between the germline ends. The CDR3 is CAISEGKAQLAFF. The CDR3 region has the DNA TGTGCCATCAGTGAGGGAAAGGCACAGTTAGCTTTCTTT.

This clone was counted once. This chain uses TRBV5-5 with TRBJ2-3; 8 positions match TRBD2. CDR1 is SGHKS and CDR2 is YYEKEE in the germline V gene (reference sequence). Trimming removed 3 bases from V and 1 base from J; junction bases left unmatched: 10. CDR3 length equals 17 residues. Here the CDR3 reads CASSWLASTSGTDTQYF. The CDR3 DNA reads TGTGCCAGCAGCTGGCTGGCGTCGACTAGCGGCACAGATACGCAGTATTTT.